A selection of T cell receptor beta chains follows, all from one sample in a study of beta chain features in type 1 diabetes. Sequencing used immunoSEQ multiplex PCR; TCRdb keeps in-frame clones, though not all of them. The data contain fewer than 25,000 clones, around 68% of them singletons. Sequences were obtained from Tregs from blood. The origin of the receptors is a man between 18 and 35 years old with type 1 diabetes. Both conserved end residues are part of each CDR3. Each record gives: clone size, V gene, J gene, D gene, CDR3 protein, CDR3 DNA. A D gene is named only where the DNA matches it firmly. Part of the rows lack a size; the others show once, few, many or a class for expanded clones.

abundance: NA; v_gene: TRBV7-2; j_gene: TRBJ2-1; d_gene: TRBD2; CDR3aa: CASSLGLAGASEQFF; CDR3nt: TGTGCCAGCAGCTTAGGGTTAGCGGGAGCGAGTGAGCAGTTCTTC
abundance: few; v_gene: TRBV19; j_gene: TRBJ2-1; d_gene: TRBD2; CDR3aa: CASVSGRSYNEQFF; CDR3nt: TGTGCCAGTGTTAGCGGGAGGTCCTACAATGAGCAGTTCTTC
abundance: NA; v_gene: TRBV7-2; j_gene: TRBJ2-7; d_gene: NA; CDR3aa: CASKRAASSYEQYF; CDR3nt: TGTGCCAGCAAGCGGGCGGCGAGCTCCTACGAGCAGTACTTC
abundance: few; v_gene: TRBV7-2; j_gene: TRBJ2-2; d_gene: NA; CDR3aa: CASSLESGYTGELFF; CDR3nt: TGTGCCAGCAGCTTAGAGTCTGGCTACACCGGGGAGCTGTTTTTT
abundance: NA; v_gene: TRBV25-1; j_gene: TRBJ2-5; d_gene: NA; CDR3aa: CASSVGGAGETQYF; CDR3nt: TGTGCCAGCAGTGTTGGGGGGGCCGGGGAGACCCAGTACTTC
abundance: NA; v_gene: TRBV5-1; j_gene: TRBJ2-3; d_gene: NA; CDR3aa: CASSPGTDTQYF; CDR3nt: TGCGCCAGCAGCCCCGGGACAGATACGCAGTATTTT
abundance: NA; v_gene: TRBV7-2; j_gene: TRBJ2-4; d_gene: NA; CDR3aa: CASSPQGGVGKNIQYF; CDR3nt: TGTGCCAGCAGCCCCCAAGGGGGGGTAGGCAAAAACATTCAGTACTTC
abundance: NA; v_gene: TRBV7-2; j_gene: TRBJ2-5; d_gene: TRBD2; CDR3aa: CASSLGLAGVETQYF; CDR3nt: TGTGCCAGCAGCTTAGGCCTAGCGGGAGTGGAGACCCAGTACTTC
abundance: NA; v_gene: TRBV29-1; j_gene: TRBJ2-7; d_gene: TRBD1; CDR3aa: CSVLRTGQGTEQYF; CDR3nt: TGCAGCGTACTACGTACGGGACAGGGTACCGAGCAGTACTTC
abundance: NA; v_gene: TRBV28; j_gene: TRBJ2-3; d_gene: TRBD1; CDR3aa: CASSLPGTGESTDTQYF; CDR3nt: TGTGCCAGCAGTTTACCCGGGACAGGGGAGTCCACAGATACGCAGTATTTT
abundance: NA; v_gene: TRBV29-1; j_gene: TRBJ2-5; d_gene: TRBD2; CDR3aa: CSVVGAGLYQETQYF; CDR3nt: TGCAGCGTTGTAGGAGCGGGGCTGTACCAAGAGACCCAGTACTTC
abundance: NA; v_gene: TRBV7-2; j_gene: TRBJ2-1; d_gene: TRBD2; CDR3aa: CASRPTSGRTGEQFF; CDR3nt: TGTGCCAGCAGACCCACTAGCGGGAGAACGGGTGAGCAGTTCTTC
abundance: once; v_gene: TRBV6-1; j_gene: TRBJ2-7; d_gene: NA; CDR3aa: CASSPLRGIEQYF; CDR3nt: TGTGCCAGCAGTCCCCTCCGCGGTATAGAGCAGTACTTC
abundance: few; v_gene: TRBV7-9; j_gene: TRBJ1-5; d_gene: TRBD1; CDR3aa: CASSSGTGFYQPQHF; CDR3nt: TGTGCCAGCAGCTCAGGGACAGGGTTTTATCAGCCCCAGCATTTT
abundance: NA; v_gene: TRBV7-9; j_gene: TRBJ2-1; d_gene: TRBD2; CDR3aa: CASSSGGSSYNEQFF; CDR3nt: TGTGCCAGCAGCTCGGGAGGTAGCTCCTACAATGAGCAGTTCTTC
abundance: NA; v_gene: TRBV19; j_gene: TRBJ1-5; d_gene: TRBD1; CDR3aa: CASSETGAGNQPQHF; CDR3nt: TGTGCCAGTAGCGAGACAGGGGCGGGCAATCAGCCCCAGCATTTT
abundance: few; v_gene: TRBV9; j_gene: TRBJ1-2; d_gene: NA; CDR3aa: CASSPGPGVYGYTF; CDR3nt: TGTGCCAGCAGCCCCGGGCCCGGGGTCTATGGCTACACCTTC
abundance: NA; v_gene: TRBV5-4; j_gene: TRBJ1-5; d_gene: NA; CDR3aa: CASSLGTGPQHF; CDR3nt: TGTGCCAGCAGCTTGGGTACCGGGCCCCAGCATTTT
abundance: NA; v_gene: TRBV7-2; j_gene: TRBJ2-4; d_gene: NA; CDR3aa: CASSSGRHLAKNIQYF; CDR3nt: TGTGCCAGCAGCTCCGGGAGACACTTAGCCAAAAACATTCAGTACTTC
abundance: NA; v_gene: TRBV18; j_gene: TRBJ1-4; d_gene: NA; CDR3aa: CASSPRMTARVPTNEKLFF; CDR3nt: TGTGCCAGCTCACCACGTATGACAGCCCGCGTCCCAACTAATGAAAAACTGTTTTTT
abundance: once; v_gene: TRBV5-1; j_gene: TRBJ1-5; d_gene: TRBD1; CDR3aa: CASSWTGPGGPQHF; CDR3nt: TGCGCCAGCAGTTGGACAGGGCCCGGGGGGCCCCAGCATTTT
abundance: NA; v_gene: TRBV6-1; j_gene: TRBJ1-1; d_gene: NA; CDR3aa: CASSSQGNTEAFF; CDR3nt: TGTGCCAGCAGTTCGCAGGGGAACACTGAAGCTTTCTTT
abundance: NA; v_gene: TRBV29-1; j_gene: TRBJ2-7; d_gene: NA; CDR3aa: CSVQINSKDEQYF; CDR3nt: TGCAGCGTTCAGATCAACAGTAAGGACGAGCAGTACTTC
abundance: NA; v_gene: TRBV7-2; j_gene: TRBJ2-3; d_gene: NA; CDR3aa: CASRVNWGVAYGTQYF; CDR3nt: TGTGCCAGCAGGGTTAATTGGGGGGTGGCCTACGGTACGCAGTATTTT
abundance: NA; v_gene: TRBV29-1; j_gene: TRBJ1-1; d_gene: TRBD1; CDR3aa: CSLRTGLNTEAFF; CDR3nt: TGCAGCCTAAGGACAGGGCTGAACACTGAAGCTTTCTTT
abundance: NA; v_gene: TRBV5-4; j_gene: TRBJ1-2; d_gene: TRBD1; CDR3aa: CASSLSQGVDGYTF; CDR3nt: TGTGCCAGCAGCTTGAGCCAGGGGGTCGATGGCTACACCTTC
abundance: NA; v_gene: TRBV5-1; j_gene: TRBJ1-1; d_gene: NA; CDR3aa: CASGAGFLNTEAFF; CDR3nt: TGCGCCAGCGGGGCAGGATTTTTGAACACTGAAGCTTTCTTT
abundance: NA; v_gene: TRBV29-1; j_gene: TRBJ2-7; d_gene: TRBD1; CDR3aa: CSVRLQGFSYEQYF; CDR3nt: TGCAGCGTTAGATTACAGGGGTTCTCCTACGAGCAGTACTTC
abundance: NA; v_gene: TRBV28; j_gene: TRBJ2-4; d_gene: NA; CDR3aa: CARETGQVPNGIQYF; CDR3nt: TGTGCCAGGGAAACAGGTCAGGTGCCAAACGGCATTCAGTACTTC
abundance: NA; v_gene: TRBV29-1; j_gene: TRBJ2-1; d_gene: TRBD1; CDR3aa: CSVISSNRGNEQFF; CDR3nt: TGCAGCGTGATCTCCTCGAACAGGGGGAATGAGCAGTTCTTC
abundance: NA; v_gene: TRBV5-4; j_gene: TRBJ2-5; d_gene: NA; CDR3aa: CASSSLIQGKETQYF; CDR3nt: TGTGCCAGCAGCTCACTAATTCAGGGAAAAGAGACCCAGTACTTC
abundance: NA; v_gene: TRBV7-2; j_gene: TRBJ2-5; d_gene: NA; CDR3aa: CASSLGTLATQYF; CDR3nt: TGTGCCAGCAGCTTAGGGACTCTGGCGACCCAGTACTTC
abundance: few; v_gene: TRBV6-7; j_gene: TRBJ1-1; d_gene: TRBD1; CDR3aa: CASTDLGTAHKRGTEAFF; CDR3nt: TGTGCCAGCACCGACCTCGGGACAGCTCACAAGAGGGGCACTGAAGCTTTCTTT
abundance: few; v_gene: TRBV7-2; j_gene: TRBJ1-5; d_gene: NA; CDR3aa: CASSPWNGQFQHF; CDR3nt: TGTGCCAGCAGCCCCTGGAACGGACAGTTCCAGCATTTT
abundance: NA; v_gene: TRBV7-9; j_gene: TRBJ1-1; d_gene: NA; CDR3aa: CASSLDLAGTEAFF; CDR3nt: TGTGCCAGCAGCTTAGATCTAGCGGGCACTGAAGCTTTCTTT
abundance: few; v_gene: TRBV19; j_gene: TRBJ2-2; d_gene: TRBD1; CDR3aa: CASTQRTGSIQVNTGELFF; CDR3nt: TGTGCCAGTACTCAAAGGACAGGGTCTATACAAGTGAACACCGGGGAGCTGTTTTTT
abundance: once; v_gene: TRBV28; j_gene: TRBJ2-2; d_gene: TRBD1; CDR3aa: CASSLGGTGVRGELFF; CDR3nt: TGTGCCAGCAGTTTAGGCGGGACAGGGGTTCGCGGGGAGCTGTTTTTT
abundance: NA; v_gene: TRBV18; j_gene: TRBJ2-7; d_gene: TRBD2; CDR3aa: CASSREFSYEQYF; CDR3nt: TGTGCCAGCTCGCGGGAGTTCTCCTACGAGCAGTACTTC
abundance: NA; v_gene: TRBV7-9; j_gene: TRBJ1-4; d_gene: TRBD1; CDR3aa: CASRTGGIGKLFF; CDR3nt: TGTGCCAGCAGGACAGGGGGTATCGGTAAACTGTTTTTT
abundance: NA; v_gene: TRBV7-6; j_gene: TRBJ2-5; d_gene: TRBD1; CDR3aa: CASSFLGQYSETQYF; CDR3nt: TGTGCCAGCAGCTTTCTGGGACAGTATTCGGAGACCCAGTACTTC
abundance: NA; v_gene: TRBV28; j_gene: TRBJ1-2; d_gene: NA; CDR3aa: CASSFGYGYTF; CDR3nt: TGTGCCAGCAGTTTCGGGTATGGCTACACCTTC
abundance: NA; v_gene: TRBV4-1; j_gene: TRBJ1-5; d_gene: NA; CDR3aa: CASSQDRTDHSNQPQHF; CDR3nt: TGCGCCAGCAGCCAAGACCGGACAGATCATAGCAATCAGCCCCAGCATTTT
abundance: NA; v_gene: TRBV27; j_gene: TRBJ2-7; d_gene: TRBD2; CDR3aa: CASGGLAGLAQYF; CDR3nt: TGTGCCAGCGGGGGACTAGCGGGGTTGGCGCAGTACTTC